The 3 T cell receptor beta chains given below trace back to one sample, sequenced in a study of tumor-infiltrating lymphocytes in oesophageal squamous cell carcinoma. TCRdb called the PCR reads again in MiXCR, with one record for every CDR3 protein. Among 15,000 to 20,000 distinct CDR3 sequences listed, 40% to 50% were seen once. The sequenced material came from normal esophageal tissue next to the tumor. The receptors were sampled from a male donor with esophageal squamous cell carcinoma.

There are a few counts of this clonotype. The chain links TRBV25-1 to TRBJ1-2; D is possibly TRBD1 (6 bases). Judging by the DNA end, TRBJ2-7 fits better; the J call may be wrong. Germline assignment: CDR1 MGHDK and CDR2 SYGVNS. The CDR3 loop spans 15 amino acids. The CDR3 region has the DNA TGTGCCAGCAGTGAATTCAGGGGTTTGACCTACGAGCAGTACTTC. Amino acid sequence: CASSEFRGLTYEQYF.

This clonotype is categorized as medium-sized. The chain recombines TRBV7-2 with TRBJ2-7; the match to TRBD1 covers 8 bases. Per germline, CDR1 SGHTA and CDR2 FQGNSA. With 2 bases clipped from V and 5 bases from J, the junction kept 5 bases outside the gene matches. The CDR3 is 14 residues long. DNA of the CDR3: TGTGCCAGCAGCTTACAGGGGGCGCGCGACGAGCAGTACTTC. Amino acids: CASSLQGARDEQYF.

A remark on this clonotype: A read error is likely, as this CDR3 ends without the conserved phenylalanine or tryptophan. No DNA is shown, since the ends of the CDR3 on it are uncertain; the CDR3 is the one TCRdb lists. The chain carries TRBV7-9 and TRBJ2-6; TRBD1 is the table's D call, not checked against the DNA. Both ends counted, the CDR3 spans 17 residues. Germline CDR1 is SEHNR and CDR2 is FQNEAQ (reference sequence). Here the CDR3 reads CASSLTVQVNHEQYFGA.